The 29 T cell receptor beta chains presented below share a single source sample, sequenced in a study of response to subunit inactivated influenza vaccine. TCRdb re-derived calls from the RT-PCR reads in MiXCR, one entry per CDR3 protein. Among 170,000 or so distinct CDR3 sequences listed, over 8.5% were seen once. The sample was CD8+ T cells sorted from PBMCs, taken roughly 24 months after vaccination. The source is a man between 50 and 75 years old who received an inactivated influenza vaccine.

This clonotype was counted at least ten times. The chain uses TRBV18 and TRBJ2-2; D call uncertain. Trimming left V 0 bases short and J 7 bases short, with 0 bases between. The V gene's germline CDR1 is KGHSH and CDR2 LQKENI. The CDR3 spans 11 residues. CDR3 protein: CASSPPGELFF. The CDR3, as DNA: TGTGCCAGCTCACCACCCGGGGAGCTGTTTTTT.

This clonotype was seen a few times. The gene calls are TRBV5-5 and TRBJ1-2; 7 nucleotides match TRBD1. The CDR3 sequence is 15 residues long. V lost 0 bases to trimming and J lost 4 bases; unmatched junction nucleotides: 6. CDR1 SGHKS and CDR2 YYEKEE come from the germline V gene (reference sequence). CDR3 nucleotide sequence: TGTGCCAGCAGCTTGGATTCGGGACAGAGCTATGGCTACACCTTC. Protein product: CASSLDSGQSYGYTF.

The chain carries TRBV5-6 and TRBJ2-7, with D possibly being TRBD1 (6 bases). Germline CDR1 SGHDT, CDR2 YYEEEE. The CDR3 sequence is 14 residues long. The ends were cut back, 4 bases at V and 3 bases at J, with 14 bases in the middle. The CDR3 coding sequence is TGTGCCAGCAGCAAAGGGGGATCTAACTACGAGCAGTACTTC. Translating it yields CASSKGGSNYEQYF.

CDR3 in amino acids: CSARRTAYEQYF. The CDR3 region has the DNA TGCAGTGCTAGACGGACAGCCTACGAGCAGTACTTC. This chain connects TRBV20-1 to TRBJ2-7; possible D gene TRBD1, 6 bases. The CDR3 spans 12 residues. V gave up 2 bases and J gave up 2 bases, with 7 bases separating them. Per germline, CDR1 DFQATT and CDR2 SNEGSKA (reference sequence).

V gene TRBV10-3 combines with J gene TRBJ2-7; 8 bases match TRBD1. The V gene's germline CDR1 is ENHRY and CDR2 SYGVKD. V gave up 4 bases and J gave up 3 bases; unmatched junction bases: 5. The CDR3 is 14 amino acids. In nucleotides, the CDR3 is TGTGCCATCAGTGCACAGGGGACAGGCTACGAGCAGTACTTC. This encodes CAISAQGTGYEQYF.

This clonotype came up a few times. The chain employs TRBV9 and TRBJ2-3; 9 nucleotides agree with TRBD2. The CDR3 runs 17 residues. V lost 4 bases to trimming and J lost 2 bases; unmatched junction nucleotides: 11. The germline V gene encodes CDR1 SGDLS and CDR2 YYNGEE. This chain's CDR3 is CASSYQLEREDTDTQYF. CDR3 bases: TGTGCCAGCAGCTACCAACTTGAGCGGGAGGACACAGATACGCAGTATTTT.

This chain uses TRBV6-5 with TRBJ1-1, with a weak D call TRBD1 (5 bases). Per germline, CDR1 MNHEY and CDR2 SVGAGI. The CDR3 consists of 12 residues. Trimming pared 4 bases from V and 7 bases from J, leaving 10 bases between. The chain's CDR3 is CASSSRDGEAFF. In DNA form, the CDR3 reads TGTGCCAGCAGTTCACGGGACGGTGAAGCTTTCTTT.

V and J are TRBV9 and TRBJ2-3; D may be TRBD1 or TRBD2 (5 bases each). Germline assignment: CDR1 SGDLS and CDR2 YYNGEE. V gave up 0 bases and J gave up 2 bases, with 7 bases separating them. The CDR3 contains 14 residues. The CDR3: CASSVGGTTDTQYF. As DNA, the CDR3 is TGTGCCAGCAGCGTAGGGGGGACCACAGATACGCAGTATTTT. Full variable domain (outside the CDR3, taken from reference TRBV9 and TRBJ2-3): DSGVTQTPKHLITATGQRVTLRCSPRSGDLSVYWYQQSLDQGLQFLIQYYNGEERAKGNILERFSAQQFPDLHSELNLSSLELGDSALYFCASSVGGTTDTQYFGPGTRLTVL.

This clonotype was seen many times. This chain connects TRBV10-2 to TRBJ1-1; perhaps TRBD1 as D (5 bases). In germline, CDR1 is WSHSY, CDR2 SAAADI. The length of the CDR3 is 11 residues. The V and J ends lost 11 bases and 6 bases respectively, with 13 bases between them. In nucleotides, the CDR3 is TGCGCCTGTGGGGGATATCCTGAAGCTTTCTTT. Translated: CACGGYPEAFF.

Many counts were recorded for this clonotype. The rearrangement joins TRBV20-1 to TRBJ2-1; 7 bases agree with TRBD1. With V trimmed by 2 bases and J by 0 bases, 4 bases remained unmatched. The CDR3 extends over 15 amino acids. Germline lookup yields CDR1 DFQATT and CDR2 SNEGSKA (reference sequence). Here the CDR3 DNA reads TGCAGTGCTAGATCCCGGGACAGCTCCTACAATGAGCAGTTCTTC. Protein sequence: CSARSRDSSYNEQFF.

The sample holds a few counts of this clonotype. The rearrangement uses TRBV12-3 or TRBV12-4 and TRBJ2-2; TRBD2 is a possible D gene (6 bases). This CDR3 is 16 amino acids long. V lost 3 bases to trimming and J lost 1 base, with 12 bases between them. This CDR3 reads CASSFGLARNTGELFF. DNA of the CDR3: TGTGCCAGCAGTTTTGGCCTAGCGAGGAACACCGGGGAGCTGTTTTTT.

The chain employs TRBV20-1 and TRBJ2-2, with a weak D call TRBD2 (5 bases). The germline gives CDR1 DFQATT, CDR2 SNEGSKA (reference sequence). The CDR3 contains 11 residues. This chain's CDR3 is CRSPGKQELFF. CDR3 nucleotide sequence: TGCAGGAGCCCGGGGAAGCAGGAGCTGTTTTTT.

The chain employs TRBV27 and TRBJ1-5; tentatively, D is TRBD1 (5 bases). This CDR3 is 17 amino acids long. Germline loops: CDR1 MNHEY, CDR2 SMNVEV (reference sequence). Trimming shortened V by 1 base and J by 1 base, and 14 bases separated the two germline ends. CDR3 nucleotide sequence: TGTGCCAGCAGTTTATGGTGGGACGTTCAGAGCAATCAGCCCCAGCATTTT. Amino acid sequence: CASSLWWDVQSNQPQHF.

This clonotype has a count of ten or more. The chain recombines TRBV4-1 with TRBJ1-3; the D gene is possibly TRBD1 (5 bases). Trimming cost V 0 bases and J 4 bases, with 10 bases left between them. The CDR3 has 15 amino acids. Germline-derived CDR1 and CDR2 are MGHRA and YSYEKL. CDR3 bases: TGCGCCAGCAGCCAAGATCCAGGGCGCGGAAACACCATATATTTT. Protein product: CASSQDPGRGNTIYF.

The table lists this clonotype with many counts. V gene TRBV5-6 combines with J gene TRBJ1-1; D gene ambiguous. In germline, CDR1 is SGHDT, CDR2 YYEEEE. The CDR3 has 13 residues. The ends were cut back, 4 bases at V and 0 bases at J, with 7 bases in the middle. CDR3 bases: TGTGCCAGCAGCCCGACTATGAACACTGAAGCTTTCTTT. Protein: CASSPTMNTEAFF.

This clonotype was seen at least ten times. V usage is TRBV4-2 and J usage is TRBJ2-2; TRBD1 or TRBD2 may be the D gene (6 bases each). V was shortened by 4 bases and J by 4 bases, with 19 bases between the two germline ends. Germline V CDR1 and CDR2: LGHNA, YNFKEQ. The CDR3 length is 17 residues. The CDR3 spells CASSPLAGGRGTGELFF. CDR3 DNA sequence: TGTGCCAGCAGCCCCCTGGCCGGGGGCCGGGGCACCGGGGAGCTGTTTTTT.

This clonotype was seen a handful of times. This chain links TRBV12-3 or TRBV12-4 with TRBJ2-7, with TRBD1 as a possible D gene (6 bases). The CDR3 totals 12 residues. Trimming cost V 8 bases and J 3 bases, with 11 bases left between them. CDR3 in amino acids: CASADRYYEQYF. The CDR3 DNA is TGTGCCAGCGCAGACAGGTACTACGAGCAGTACTTC.

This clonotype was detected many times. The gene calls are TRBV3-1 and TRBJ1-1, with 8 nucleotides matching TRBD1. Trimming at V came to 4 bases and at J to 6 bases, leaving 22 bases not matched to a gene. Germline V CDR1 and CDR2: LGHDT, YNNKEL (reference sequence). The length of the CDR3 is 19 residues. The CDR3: CASSPTPGAGGATSAEAFF. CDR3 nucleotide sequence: TGTGCCAGCAGCCCAACCCCAGGGGCAGGGGGCGCGACAAGCGCTGAAGCTTTCTTT.

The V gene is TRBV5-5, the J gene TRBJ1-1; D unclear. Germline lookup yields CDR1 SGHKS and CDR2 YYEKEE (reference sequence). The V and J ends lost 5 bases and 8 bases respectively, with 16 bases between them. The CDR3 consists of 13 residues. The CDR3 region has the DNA TGTGCCAGCAGGTACGGACCGGAGATGGAAGCTTTCTTT. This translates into CASRYGPEMEAFF. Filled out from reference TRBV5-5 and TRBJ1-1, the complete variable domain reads DAGVTQSPTHLIKTRGQQVTLRCSPISGHKSVSWYQQVLGQGPQFIFQYYEKEERGRGNFPDRFSARQFPNYSSELNVNALLLGDSALYLCASRYGPEMEAFFGQGTRLTVV.

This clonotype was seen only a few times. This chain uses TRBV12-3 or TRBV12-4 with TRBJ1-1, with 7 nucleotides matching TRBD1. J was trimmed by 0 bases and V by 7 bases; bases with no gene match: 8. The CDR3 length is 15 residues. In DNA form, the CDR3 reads TGTGCCAGCAACCGGGACAGTGCTATGAACACTGAAGCTTTCTTT. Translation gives CASNRDSAMNTEAFF.

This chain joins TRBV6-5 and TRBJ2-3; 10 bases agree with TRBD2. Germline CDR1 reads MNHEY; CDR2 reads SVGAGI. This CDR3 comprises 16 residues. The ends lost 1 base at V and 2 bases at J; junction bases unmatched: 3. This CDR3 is CASSYWSGGDTDTQYF. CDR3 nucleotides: TGTGCCAGCAGTTACTGGAGCGGGGGGGACACAGATACGCAGTATTTT.

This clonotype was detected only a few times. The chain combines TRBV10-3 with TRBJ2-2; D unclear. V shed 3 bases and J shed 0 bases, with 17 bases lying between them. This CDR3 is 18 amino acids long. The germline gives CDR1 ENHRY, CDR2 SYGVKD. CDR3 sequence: CAISDARLKTANTGELFF. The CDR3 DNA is TGTGCCATCAGTGACGCCAGATTGAAAACAGCGAACACCGGGGAGCTGTTTTTT.

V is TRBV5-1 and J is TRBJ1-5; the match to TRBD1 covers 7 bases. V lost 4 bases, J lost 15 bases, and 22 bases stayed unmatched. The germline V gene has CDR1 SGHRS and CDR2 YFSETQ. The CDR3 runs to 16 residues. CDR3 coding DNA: TGCGCCAGCAGCACGGGACAGTCGAACGCGGATGGGCCACGGCATTTT. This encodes CASSTGQSNADGPRHF. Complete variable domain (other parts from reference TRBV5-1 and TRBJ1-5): KAGVTQTPRYLIKTRGQQVTLSCSPISGHRSVSWYQQTPGQGLQFLFEYFSETQRNKGNFPGRFSGRQFSNSRSEMNVSTLELGDSALYLCASSTGQSNADGPRHFGDGTRLSIL.

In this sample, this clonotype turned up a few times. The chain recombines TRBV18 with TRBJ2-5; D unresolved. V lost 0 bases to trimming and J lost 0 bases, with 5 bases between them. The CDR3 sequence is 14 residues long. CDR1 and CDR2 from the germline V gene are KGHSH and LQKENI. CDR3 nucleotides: TGTGCCAGCTCACCACCTATTAACCAAGAGACCCAGTACTTC. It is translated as CASSPPINQETQYF. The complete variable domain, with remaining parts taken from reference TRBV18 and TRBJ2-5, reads NAGVMQNPRHLVRRRGQEARLRCSPMKGHSHVYWYRQLPEEGLKFMVYLQKENIIDESGMPKERFSAEFPKEGPSILRIQQVVRGDSAAYFCASSPPINQETQYFGPGTRLLVL.

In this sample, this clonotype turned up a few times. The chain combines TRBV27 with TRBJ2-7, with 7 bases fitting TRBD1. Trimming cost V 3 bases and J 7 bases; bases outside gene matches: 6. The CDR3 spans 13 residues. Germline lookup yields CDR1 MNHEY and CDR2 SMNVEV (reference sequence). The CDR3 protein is CASSFTQGYEQYF. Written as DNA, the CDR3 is TGTGCCAGCAGTTTCACACAGGGGTATGAGCAGTACTTC.

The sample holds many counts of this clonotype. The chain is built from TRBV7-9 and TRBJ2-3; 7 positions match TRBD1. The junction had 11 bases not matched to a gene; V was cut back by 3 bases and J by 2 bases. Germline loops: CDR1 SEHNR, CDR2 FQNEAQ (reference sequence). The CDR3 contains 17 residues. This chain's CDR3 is CASSFRTGADPTDTQYF. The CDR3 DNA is TGTGCCAGCAGCTTTAGAACAGGGGCAGACCCCACAGATACGCAGTATTTT.

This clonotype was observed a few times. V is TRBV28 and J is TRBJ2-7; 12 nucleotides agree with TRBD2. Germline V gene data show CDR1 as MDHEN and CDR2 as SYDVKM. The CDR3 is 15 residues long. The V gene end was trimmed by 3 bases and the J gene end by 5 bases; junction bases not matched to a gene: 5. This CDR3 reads CASSLLAGGRDEQYF. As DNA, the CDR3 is TGTGCCAGCAGTTTGCTAGCGGGGGGGCGTGACGAGCAGTACTTC.

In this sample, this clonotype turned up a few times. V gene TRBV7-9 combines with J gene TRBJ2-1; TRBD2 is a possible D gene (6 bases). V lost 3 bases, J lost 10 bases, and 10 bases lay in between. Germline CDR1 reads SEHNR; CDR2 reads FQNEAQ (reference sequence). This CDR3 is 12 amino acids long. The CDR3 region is CASSFWGDEQFF. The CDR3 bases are TGTGCCAGCAGCTTTTGGGGGGACGAGCAGTTCTTC.

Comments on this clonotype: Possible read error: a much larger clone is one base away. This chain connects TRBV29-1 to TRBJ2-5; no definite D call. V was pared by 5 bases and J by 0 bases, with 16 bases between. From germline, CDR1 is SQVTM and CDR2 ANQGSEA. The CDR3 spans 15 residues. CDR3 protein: CSVNPRKEHQETQYF. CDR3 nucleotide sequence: TGCAGCGTTAACCCCCGGAAGGAGCACCAAGAGACCCAGTACTTC.